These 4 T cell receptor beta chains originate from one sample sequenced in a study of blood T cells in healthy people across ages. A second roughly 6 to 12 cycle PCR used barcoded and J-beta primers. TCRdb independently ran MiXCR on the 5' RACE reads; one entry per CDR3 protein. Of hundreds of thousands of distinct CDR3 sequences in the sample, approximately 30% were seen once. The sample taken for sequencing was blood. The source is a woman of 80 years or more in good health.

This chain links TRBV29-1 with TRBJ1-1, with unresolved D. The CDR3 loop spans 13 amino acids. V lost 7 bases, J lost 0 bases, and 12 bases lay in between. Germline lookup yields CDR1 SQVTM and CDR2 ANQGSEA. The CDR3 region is CSANSYLNTEAFF. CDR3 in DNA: TGCAGCGCCAACAGTTATTTGAACACTGAAGCTTTCTTT.

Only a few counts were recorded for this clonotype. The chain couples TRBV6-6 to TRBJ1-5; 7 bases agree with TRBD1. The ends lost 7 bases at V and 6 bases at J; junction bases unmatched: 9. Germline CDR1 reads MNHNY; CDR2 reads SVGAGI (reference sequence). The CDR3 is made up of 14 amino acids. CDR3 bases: TGTGCCAGCAAGGGGGCCCAGGGGATTCAGCCCCAGCATTTT. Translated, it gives CASKGAQGIQPQHF.

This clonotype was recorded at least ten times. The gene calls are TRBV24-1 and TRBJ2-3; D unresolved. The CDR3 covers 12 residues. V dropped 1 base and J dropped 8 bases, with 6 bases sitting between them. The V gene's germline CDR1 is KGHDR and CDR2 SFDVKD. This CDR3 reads CATSDLSRTQYF. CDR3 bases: TGTGCCACCAGTGATTTATCCCGTACGCAGTATTTT.

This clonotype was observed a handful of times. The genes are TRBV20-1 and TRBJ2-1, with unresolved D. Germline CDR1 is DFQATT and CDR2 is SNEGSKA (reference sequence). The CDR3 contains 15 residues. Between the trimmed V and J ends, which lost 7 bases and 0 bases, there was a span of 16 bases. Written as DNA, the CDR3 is TGCAGTGTTGGAGCGCGTCCACTCTCCTACAATGAGCAGTTCTTC. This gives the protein CSVGARPLSYNEQFF.